This T cell receptor beta chain was recorded in a study of CD8 T cells in cerebrospinal fluid in Alzheimer's disease. Findings and limits, study-wide: Alzheimer's patients were not enriched for EBV-specific clones, which were not the most expanded.

Germline CDR1 and CDR2: SNHLY and FYNNEI. This CDR3 has 14 amino acids. TCRdb re-called the 10x single-cell sequencing reads and catalogs CDR3 proteins one per entry, DNA excluded. Here the sample table reports more than 1,000 distinct CDR3 sequences. This clonotype ranks as medium-sized in terms of frequency. What it recognizes is unknown. The receptor's source is a human donor in good health. The genes are TRBV2 and TRBJ1-1; TCRdb lists TRBD1, though no DNA is available to test this call. The source material was cerebrospinal fluid. The CDR3 reads CASSEINPGTEAFF.